These T cell receptor beta chains were read from a single sample in a study of shared clonotypes between healthy human individuals. The repertoire was sequenced with immunoSEQ multiplex PCR; TCRdb's copy has only in-frame clones and lacks some. The table lists some 500,000 clones, 79% of them singletons. Sequencing used PBMCs. The receptor source for this set is a woman aged 40 to 50 in good health. Some clones in this sample may be carry-over from other donors' samples. Both conserved end residues are part of each CDR3. Fields, in order: clone size, D gene, V gene, J gene, CDR3 DNA, CDR3 protein. The D gene is left open where the match is weak. For some rows the clone size is stated as once, few or many, or as a class when expanded; others skip it.

.	TRBD2	TRBV25-1	TRBJ2-1	TGTGCCAGCAGCGACCCTTACGGGGGAGGGCCGCGGAATGAGCAGTTCTTC	CASSDPYGGGPRNEQFF
once	.	TRBV7-3	TRBJ2-1	TGTGCCAGCAGCTCCGACGCCAGGGTTGGTTACAATGAGCAGTTCTTC	CASSSDARVGYNEQFF
.	TRBD1	TRBV28	TRBJ1-5	TGTGCCAGCAGTTTTTTTGCAAGGGGGCATGGCAATCAGCCCCAGCATTTT	CASSFFARGHGNQPQHF
.	.	TRBV9	TRBJ1-2	TGTGCCAGCAGCGTATGGGCAGGGGTCGGAACTAACTATGGCTACACCTTC	CASSVWAGVGTNYGYTF
few	.	TRBV9	TRBJ2-1	TGTGCCAGCAGCGGATCAATCCAGGGTGAGCAGTTCTTC	CASSGSIQGEQFF
once	.	TRBV30	TRBJ1-6	TGTGCCTGGACTATGGGGGTTTTGAATTCACCCCTCCACTTT	CAWTMGVLNSPLHF
.	.	TRBV7-2	TRBJ1-5	TGTGCCAGCAGCTTAGTGGGGTATAGCAATCAGCCCCAGCATTTT	CASSLVGYSNQPQHF
once	.	TRBV5-1	TRBJ1-4	TGCGCCAGCAGCCCTTCGACAGGTGAAAAACTGTTTTTT	CASSPSTGEKLFF
.	.	TRBV9	TRBJ2-5	TGTGCCAGCAGCTCCCGGGCCGAAGAGACCCAGTACTTC	CASSSRAEETQYF
.	TRBD1	TRBV5-4	TRBJ1-1	TGTGCCAGCAGCACCTACAGGGGGCACACTGAAGCTTTCTTT	CASSTYRGHTEAFF
.	.	TRBV7-2	TRBJ1-5	TGTGCCAGCAGCCCCACAGGGCCCAATCAGCCCCAGCATTTT	CASSPTGPNQPQHF
many	.	TRBV19	TRBJ2-1	TGTGCCAGTACCCTGGGTACTATGATTGATAATGAGCAGTTCTTC	CASTLGTMIDNEQFF
.	.	TRBV29-1	TRBJ1-4	TGCAGCGCGATAACAACTAATGAAAAACTGTTTTTT	CSAITTNEKLFF
few	.	TRBV28	TRBJ2-7	TGTGCCAGCAGGGCTGCCTACGAGCAGTACTTC	CASRAAYEQYF
.	TRBD1	TRBV7-2	TRBJ1-1	TGTGCCAGCAGCTTAGGAACAGGGGTAGGAATTGCTTTCTTT	CASSLGTGVGIAFF
.	.	TRBV6-1	TRBJ2-7	TGTGCCAGCACCCAGGATCACTACGAGCAGTACTTC	CASTQDHYEQYF
once	TRBD1	TRBV12-5	TRBJ1-2	TGTGCTAGTGGTTTGACGATCACCGGACAGGGGGACTATGGCTACACCTTC	CASGLTITGQGDYGYTF
.	.	TRBV7-2	TRBJ2-2	TGTGCCAGCAGCCTGCTCAGTGACACCGGGGAGCTGTTTTTT	CASSLLSDTGELFF
.	.	TRBV25-1	TRBJ2-2	TGTGCCAGCCTATCCCAGGGTAGCGGGGAGCTGTTTTTT	CASLSQGSGELFF
once	.	TRBV18	TRBJ2-2	TGTGCCAGCTCACCACCGGTCGGAAACACCGGGGAGCTGTTTTTT	CASSPPVGNTGELFF
.	TRBD1	TRBV2	TRBJ1-1	TGTGCCAGTCGAGGGGGCCCTGAAGCTTTCTTT	CASRGGPEAFF
.	.	TRBV9	TRBJ1-2	TGTGCCAGCAGCGTAGATTCGGGGCCATGGGAGGGCTACACCTTC	CASSVDSGPWEGYTF
.	TRBD1	TRBV18	TRBJ2-7	TGTGCCAGCTCATCGGGACAGGGAACCCACGAGCAGTACTTC	CASSSGQGTHEQYF
.	.	TRBV7-3	TRBJ2-1	TGTGCCAGCAGCCCGCTAGCGGAGGGGGGTGAGCAGTTCTTC	CASSPLAEGGEQFF
few	TRBD1	TRBV30	TRBJ1-2	TGTGCCTGGAGACAACTGGACAGGGAGGGTGGCTACACCTTC	CAWRQLDREGGYTF
once	.	TRBV28	TRBJ2-7	TGTGCCAGTACGATTGAGGGGCACTACGAGCAGTACTTC	CASTIEGHYEQYF
.	.	TRBV7-9	TRBJ2-3	TGTGCCAGCAGGGGAGAGACAGATACGCAGTATTTT	CASRGETDTQYF
.	.	TRBV19	TRBJ1-5	TGTGCCAGTAGGGCCGGACAGTGGGTCAATCAGCCCCAGCATTTT	CASRAGQWVNQPQHF
.	TRBD2	TRBV7-8	TRBJ2-3	TGTGCCAGCAGCTTGAGAACTAGCGGCACAGATACGCAGTATTTT	CASSLRTSGTDTQYF
.	.	TRBV18	TRBJ1-3	TGTGCCAGCTCACCACCGACAGGCGTTGACACCATATATTTT	CASSPPTGVDTIYF
once	.	TRBV11-1	TRBJ2-7	TGTGCCAGCAGCTTAGGTTCCAGCTCCTACGAGCAGTACTTC	CASSLGSSSYEQYF
.	.	TRBV5-1	TRBJ1-2	TGCGCCAGCAGCCCAACAGGGATGAATGGCTACACCTTC	CASSPTGMNGYTF
.	.	TRBV5-3	TRBJ1-2	TGTGCCAGAAGCTTGGGCCACCCAGCTAACTATGGCTACACCTTC	CARSLGHPANYGYTF
.	.	TRBV5-4	TRBJ2-5	TGTGCCAGCAGCTTGGAAGGGCCAACAGAGACCCAGTACTTC	CASSLEGPTETQYF
.	.	TRBV5-6	TRBJ1-6	TGTGCCAGCAGCTTGCTGGGAGAGAGGTCACCCCTCCACTTT	CASSLLGERSPLHF
.	.	TRBV7-9	TRBJ1-1	TGTGCCAGCACCTCACCTGCTGAAGCTTTCTTT	CASTSPAEAFF
.	.	TRBV7-3	TRBJ2-1	TGTGCCAGCAGCTTAGAAGGAGGAGGCTCCTACAATGAGCAGTTCTTC	CASSLEGGGSYNEQFF
few	TRBD1	TRBV27	TRBJ1-4	TGTGCCAGCAGGAGGACAGGGGGTAATGAAAAACTGTTTTTT	CASRRTGGNEKLFF
.	TRBD1	TRBV18	TRBJ1-5	TGTGCCAGCTCACTTGGGACAGGTAATCAGCCCCAGCATTTT	CASSLGTGNQPQHF
.	TRBD2	TRBV18	TRBJ2-1	TGTGCCAGCTCACCTCGACGCGAAGCGGGAACTTACAATGAGCAGTTCTTC	CASSPRREAGTYNEQFF
.	.	TRBV9	TRBJ2-3	TGTGCCAGCAGCCCAAGGGAAGGGAGCACAGATACGCAGTATTTT	CASSPREGSTDTQYF
.	.	TRBV5-4	TRBJ2-3	TGTGCCAGCAGCTTGGCCGGGGTTAGCATGGGCATGGATACGCAGTATTTT	CASSLAGVSMGMDTQYF
.	.	TRBV7-8	TRBJ2-7	TGTGCCAGCAGCTTGTTAGGGGCCTACGAGCAGTACTTC	CASSLLGAYEQYF
.	TRBD1	TRBV27	TRBJ2-1	TGTGCCAGCAGTGTCTCCTCCGGGACAGCAAACTCCTACAATGAGCAGTTCTTC	CASSVSSGTANSYNEQFF
.	.	TRBV27	TRBJ2-3	TGTGCCAGCAGTCTTAACGGGAGCCCAGATACGCAGTATTTT	CASSLNGSPDTQYF
.	TRBD2	TRBV27	TRBJ2-2	TGTGCCAGCAGTACGAAACGGGGTAGCGGGAGCGCCGGGGAGCTGTTTTTT	CASSTKRGSGSAGELFF
.	.	TRBV4-1	TRBJ2-7	TGCGCCAGCAGCGGAGGGGGTCAGGGAACCTACGAGCAGTACTTC	CASSGGGQGTYEQYF
many	.	TRBV18	TRBJ2-2	TGTGCCAGCTCACCGTGGGCTATCGGGGAGCTGTTTTTT	CASSPWAIGELFF
few	TRBD1	TRBV5-1	TRBJ2-7	TGTGCCAGCAGCCGAGGGACAGGGAATAGCGACGAGCAGTACTTC	CASSRGTGNSDEQYF
.	TRBD2	TRBV4-1	TRBJ2-3	TGCGCCAGCAGCCAAGCCCCCGCGGGGGCAGATACGCAGTATTTT	CASSQAPAGADTQYF
.	TRBD2	TRBV9	TRBJ2-1	TGTGCCAGCAGTAGCAGAGTAGCGGGAGACACTGAGCAGTTCTTC	CASSSRVAGDTEQFF
.	TRBD1	TRBV6-1	TRBJ2-3	TGTGCCAGCAGATTGGGACAGGGGACAGATACGCAGTATTTT	CASRLGQGTDTQYF
.	TRBD2	TRBV9	TRBJ2-7	TGTGCCAGCAGCCCTAGCGGGAGCCCCGGGAGGGCCTACGAGCAGTACTTC	CASSPSGSPGRAYEQYF